Listed below are T cell receptor beta chains from one sample, sequenced in a study of blood T cell repertoires in COVID-19. Method: immunoSEQ multiplex PCR; TCRdb's copy keeps in-frame clones and lacks some. The sample records a few hundred thousand clones, about 89% being singletons. Material for sequencing was peripheral blood. The receptors derive from a man in his forties or fifties with acute or convalescent COVID-19. Both conserved end residues are part of each CDR3. Each record gives: D gene, clone size, J gene, V gene, CDR3 DNA, CDR3 protein. A D gene is named only where the DNA matches it firmly. Rows give clone size only sometimes, using once, few, many, or a class for an expanded clone.

d_gene: TRBD1; abundance: .; j_gene: TRBJ2-1; v_gene: TRBV28; CDR3nt: TGTGCCAGCAGCGCCCGGGACAGGGGGAAGCAGTTCTTC; CDR3aa: CASSARDRGKQFF
d_gene: .; abundance: .; j_gene: TRBJ2-5; v_gene: TRBV19; CDR3nt: TGTGCCAGTAGTACCACGGGGTCCGGGATTGAGACCCAGTACTTC; CDR3aa: CASSTTGSGIETQYF
d_gene: .; abundance: .; j_gene: TRBJ2-3; v_gene: TRBV28; CDR3nt: TGTGCCAGCAGCCGGCAGGGGGGCGGCTTTGCTACGCAGTATTTT; CDR3aa: CASSRQGGGFATQYF
d_gene: .; abundance: .; j_gene: TRBJ1-1; v_gene: TRBV6-2/TRBV6-3; CDR3nt: TGTGCCAGCAGTTACGTGGGGCAGCGTGAAGCTTTCTTT; CDR3aa: CASSYVGQREAFF
d_gene: .; abundance: .; j_gene: TRBJ1-4; v_gene: TRBV5-1; CDR3nt: TGCGCCAGCAGCTTGAGACAGGCAGCAACTAATGAAAAACTGTTTTTT; CDR3aa: CASSLRQAATNEKLFF
d_gene: .; abundance: .; j_gene: TRBJ2-2; v_gene: TRBV5-1; CDR3nt: TGCGCCAGCAGCTTGTCGGAATCGGGTTTTGTCGGGGAGCTGTTTTTT; CDR3aa: CASSLSESGFVGELFF
d_gene: TRBD1; abundance: .; j_gene: TRBJ2-1; v_gene: TRBV6-6; CDR3nt: TGTGCCAGCAGTTACCTTTCGACAGGGGTGGACAATGAGCAGTTCTTC; CDR3aa: CASSYLSTGVDNEQFF
d_gene: TRBD1; abundance: .; j_gene: TRBJ1-2; v_gene: TRBV19; CDR3nt: TGTGCCAGTAATGACAGGGCCAGATCGGGCTACACCTTC; CDR3aa: CASNDRARSGYTF
d_gene: TRBD1; abundance: .; j_gene: TRBJ1-4; v_gene: TRBV5-6; CDR3nt: TGTGCCAGCAGCTTGGAACAGGGGGGAAAAGCTAATGAAAAACTGTTTTTT; CDR3aa: CASSLEQGGKANEKLFF
d_gene: .; abundance: .; j_gene: TRBJ2-7; v_gene: TRBV5-4; CDR3nt: TGTGCCAGCAGCTTTGGACAGAACTACGAGCAGTACTTC; CDR3aa: CASSFGQNYEQYF
d_gene: .; abundance: .; j_gene: TRBJ1-5; v_gene: TRBV2; CDR3nt: TGTGCCAGCAGTCCCTCAGGGTTAAGTCAGCCCCAGCATTTT; CDR3aa: CASSPSGLSQPQHF
d_gene: TRBD2; abundance: .; j_gene: TRBJ2-1; v_gene: TRBV6-5; CDR3nt: TGTGCCAGCAGGACCCGAGCGGGGGCCTACAATGAGCAGTTCTTC; CDR3aa: CASRTRAGAYNEQFF
d_gene: .; abundance: once; j_gene: TRBJ2-1; v_gene: TRBV4-1; CDR3nt: TGCGCCAGCAGCCAAGTCGTGGGAGGCTCCTACAATGAGCAGTTCTTC; CDR3aa: CASSQVVGGSYNEQFF
d_gene: .; abundance: once; j_gene: TRBJ1-2; v_gene: TRBV6-5; CDR3nt: TGTGCCACCGCGTTAGCGCAGGGGCGGCGGGAGGGCTACACCTTC; CDR3aa: CATALAQGRREGYTF
d_gene: .; abundance: .; j_gene: TRBJ1-3; v_gene: TRBV28; CDR3nt: TGTGCCAGCAGTTTTGGACATAGCTCTGGAAACACCATATATTTT; CDR3aa: CASSFGHSSGNTIYF
d_gene: TRBD2; abundance: .; j_gene: TRBJ2-3; v_gene: TRBV10-3; CDR3nt: TGTGCCATCAGGAGGACTAGCGGCACAGATACGCAGTATTTT; CDR3aa: CAIRRTSGTDTQYF
d_gene: .; abundance: .; j_gene: TRBJ1-3; v_gene: TRBV2; CDR3nt: TGTGCCAGCAGTGAATGGAGCTCTGGAAACACCATATATTTT; CDR3aa: CASSEWSSGNTIYF
d_gene: .; abundance: .; j_gene: TRBJ2-3; v_gene: TRBV27; CDR3nt: TGTGCCAGCAGTCGGGATACTCCAGCACAGATAACGCAGTATTTT; CDR3aa: CASSRDTPAQITQYF
d_gene: .; abundance: .; j_gene: TRBJ1-4; v_gene: TRBV19; CDR3nt: TGTGCCAGTAGTATAGGCGGGGCCACTAATGAAAAACTGTTTTTT; CDR3aa: CASSIGGATNEKLFF
d_gene: .; abundance: once; j_gene: TRBJ2-7; v_gene: TRBV5-8; CDR3nt: TGTGCCAGCAGCTTGCGGGGTGGCATTGCCTACGAGCAGTACTTC; CDR3aa: CASSLRGGIAYEQYF
d_gene: .; abundance: .; j_gene: TRBJ1-6; v_gene: TRBV6-4; CDR3nt: TGTGCCAGCAGTGACTCTCAGGGGAATTCACCCCTCCACTTT; CDR3aa: CASSDSQGNSPLHF
d_gene: .; abundance: few; j_gene: TRBJ1-4; v_gene: TRBV9; CDR3nt: TGTGCCAGCAGCGTGGAGGCCACCCTCAATGAAAAACTGTTTTTT; CDR3aa: CASSVEATLNEKLFF
d_gene: .; abundance: .; j_gene: TRBJ1-2; v_gene: TRBV12-5; CDR3nt: TGTGCTAGTGGTCTGGGGCACTATGGCTACACCTTC; CDR3aa: CASGLGHYGYTF
d_gene: TRBD1; abundance: .; j_gene: TRBJ2-7; v_gene: TRBV3-1/TRBV3-2; CDR3nt: TGTGCCAGCAGCCAAGATTGGGGACAGGGAACCTACGAGCAGTACTTC; CDR3aa: CASSQDWGQGTYEQYF
d_gene: .; abundance: .; j_gene: TRBJ1-6; v_gene: TRBV5-5; CDR3nt: TGTGCCAGCAGCTTGGCCGGGAATTCACCCCTCCACTTT; CDR3aa: CASSLAGNSPLHF
d_gene: .; abundance: .; j_gene: TRBJ1-5; v_gene: TRBV28; CDR3nt: TGTGCCAGCACCCCAGTTCACGGGTTCAGCAATCAGCCCCAGCATTTT; CDR3aa: CASTPVHGFSNQPQHF
d_gene: TRBD2; abundance: .; j_gene: TRBJ2-1; v_gene: TRBV10-3; CDR3nt: TGTGCCTCGGGGGGGACTAGCGGCCTCCCCTCCTACAATGAGCAGTTCTTC; CDR3aa: CASGGTSGLPSYNEQFF
d_gene: TRBD2; abundance: once; j_gene: TRBJ2-7; v_gene: TRBV29-1; CDR3nt: TGCAGCGTTGATACTGCGGGGGGCGAGCAGTACTTC; CDR3aa: CSVDTAGGEQYF
d_gene: TRBD1; abundance: once; j_gene: TRBJ2-3; v_gene: TRBV19; CDR3nt: TGTGCCAGTAGTCCCGACGGTTACAGGGGAGTCCGCACAGATACGCAGTATTTT; CDR3aa: CASSPDGYRGVRTDTQYF
d_gene: .; abundance: .; j_gene: TRBJ1-1; v_gene: TRBV19; CDR3nt: TGTGCCAGTAGTATAGATCAGGGTCCCACTGAAGCTTTCTTT; CDR3aa: CASSIDQGPTEAFF
d_gene: TRBD1; abundance: .; j_gene: TRBJ1-2; v_gene: TRBV6-1; CDR3nt: TGTGCCAGCAGTGAAGTCGCCAGGGGGCGGGGCTATGGCTACACCTTC; CDR3aa: CASSEVARGRGYGYTF
d_gene: .; abundance: .; j_gene: TRBJ2-4; v_gene: TRBV6-5; CDR3nt: TGTGCCAGCGCCCCGGGGGTCCTAGCCAAAAACATTCAGTACTTC; CDR3aa: CASAPGVLAKNIQYF
d_gene: .; abundance: .; j_gene: TRBJ1-1; v_gene: TRBV5-1; CDR3nt: TGCGCCAGCAGCTTGGCCGCGGGGCCAATAGGGAACACTGAAGCTTTCTTT; CDR3aa: CASSLAAGPIGNTEAFF
d_gene: .; abundance: .; j_gene: TRBJ1-1; v_gene: TRBV5-4; CDR3nt: TGTGCCAGCAGCTTGGGGGCAGGGAATGAAGCTTTCTTT; CDR3aa: CASSLGAGNEAFF
d_gene: .; abundance: .; j_gene: TRBJ2-7; v_gene: TRBV4-1; CDR3nt: TGCGCCAGCAGCCCCCTGGCGGGGAACTCCTACGAGCAGTACTTC; CDR3aa: CASSPLAGNSYEQYF
d_gene: .; abundance: .; j_gene: TRBJ2-7; v_gene: TRBV27; CDR3nt: TGTGCCAGCAGTTTGATAGCTAGCTCCTACGAGCAGTACTTC; CDR3aa: CASSLIASSYEQYF
d_gene: .; abundance: .; j_gene: TRBJ2-3; v_gene: TRBV7-9; CDR3nt: TGTGCCAGCAGCCAGACTAGTACGCAGTATTTT; CDR3aa: CASSQTSTQYF
d_gene: .; abundance: .; j_gene: TRBJ2-6; v_gene: TRBV5-5; CDR3nt: TGTGCCAGCAGCTTGAGCGGCCAGCAAAAATCTGGGGCCAACGTCCTGACTTTC; CDR3aa: CASSLSGQQKSGANVLTF
d_gene: .; abundance: .; j_gene: TRBJ2-2; v_gene: TRBV11-2; CDR3nt: TGTGCCAGCAGCTATACGAACACCGGGGAGCTGTTTTTT; CDR3aa: CASSYTNTGELFF
d_gene: TRBD1; abundance: .; j_gene: TRBJ1-5; v_gene: TRBV2; CDR3nt: TGTGCCAGCAGATCGACAGGGGGTCGGGGCAATCAGCCCCAGCATTTT; CDR3aa: CASRSTGGRGNQPQHF
d_gene: TRBD1; abundance: .; j_gene: TRBJ1-2; v_gene: TRBV5-4; CDR3nt: TGTGCCAGCAGCTATGGGACAGGGAACTATGGCTACACCTTC; CDR3aa: CASSYGTGNYGYTF
d_gene: TRBD2; abundance: .; j_gene: TRBJ2-1; v_gene: TRBV7-8; CDR3nt: TGTGCCAGCAGCTTAGGGTCCTCGACTAGCGGGAGCTACAATGAGCAGTTCTTC; CDR3aa: CASSLGSSTSGSYNEQFF
d_gene: .; abundance: .; j_gene: TRBJ1-2; v_gene: TRBV6-2/TRBV6-3; CDR3nt: TGTGCCAGCAGTTACTCGACGGCAGGAGGCTATGGCTACACCTTC; CDR3aa: CASSYSTAGGYGYTF
d_gene: TRBD2; abundance: few; j_gene: TRBJ2-7; v_gene: TRBV28; CDR3nt: TGTGCCAGCAGTTTAGTTGGGGGAGGGGTCTCCTACGAGCAGTACTTC; CDR3aa: CASSLVGGGVSYEQYF
d_gene: .; abundance: .; j_gene: TRBJ1-1; v_gene: TRBV7-9; CDR3nt: TGTGCCAGCAGCTTGGTTCAGGCTGACACTGAAGCTTTCTTT; CDR3aa: CASSLVQADTEAFF
d_gene: TRBD1; abundance: .; j_gene: TRBJ1-3; v_gene: TRBV28; CDR3nt: TGTGCCAGCAGTCCCTGGGACAGCTCTGGAAACACCATATATTTT; CDR3aa: CASSPWDSSGNTIYF
d_gene: TRBD2; abundance: .; j_gene: TRBJ2-1; v_gene: TRBV6-4; CDR3nt: TGTGCCAGCAGTGCTAGCGGGGGCTCCTACAATGAGCAGTTCTTC; CDR3aa: CASSASGGSYNEQFF
d_gene: TRBD2; abundance: .; j_gene: TRBJ2-5; v_gene: TRBV28; CDR3nt: TGTGCCAGCAGTGGACCGACTAGCGGGAGGGGAGAGACCCAGTACTTC; CDR3aa: CASSGPTSGRGETQYF
d_gene: TRBD2; abundance: once; j_gene: TRBJ2-3; v_gene: TRBV27; CDR3nt: TGTGCCAGCAGTTTCTGGGAGGGGGCTAGCGGGAGGGCCGACACAGATACGCAGTATTTT; CDR3aa: CASSFWEGASGRADTDTQYF
d_gene: TRBD2; abundance: .; j_gene: TRBJ2-7; v_gene: TRBV6-1; CDR3nt: TGTGCCAGCAGTGACCCCGGGGGGACTAGGGAGCAGTACTTC; CDR3aa: CASSDPGGTREQYF
d_gene: TRBD1; abundance: .; j_gene: TRBJ1-4; v_gene: TRBV5-4; CDR3nt: TGTGCCAGCAGCCGGGACAGTAATCAGGGAAAACTGTTTTTT; CDR3aa: CASSRDSNQGKLFF
d_gene: TRBD2; abundance: .; j_gene: TRBJ2-5; v_gene: TRBV28; CDR3nt: TGTGCCAGCAGACTAGCGGGGGGGTCGGAGACCCAGTACTTC; CDR3aa: CASRLAGGSETQYF
d_gene: .; abundance: .; j_gene: TRBJ1-1; v_gene: TRBV6-5; CDR3nt: TGTGCCAGCAGTTTGGCTCGGGGAACTGAAGCTTTCTTT; CDR3aa: CASSLARGTEAFF
d_gene: .; abundance: .; j_gene: TRBJ1-5; v_gene: TRBV30; CDR3nt: TGTGCCTGGAGTAGGGGAAGGAGCAATCAGCCCCAGCATTTT; CDR3aa: CAWSRGRSNQPQHF
d_gene: .; abundance: .; j_gene: TRBJ1-3; v_gene: TRBV11-2; CDR3nt: TGTGCCAGCCGCCCGGGGGGGTTCTCTGGAAACACCATATATTTT; CDR3aa: CASRPGGFSGNTIYF
d_gene: .; abundance: .; j_gene: TRBJ1-6; v_gene: TRBV5-5; CDR3nt: TGTGCCAGCAGCTTCACCAGGGGTAATTCACCCCTCCACTTT; CDR3aa: CASSFTRGNSPLHF
d_gene: TRBD1; abundance: .; j_gene: TRBJ2-6; v_gene: TRBV30; CDR3nt: TGTGCCTGGGAGTATGCCGGGACAGGGAATTCCGGGGCCAACGTCCTGACTTTC; CDR3aa: CAWEYAGTGNSGANVLTF
d_gene: TRBD1; abundance: .; j_gene: TRBJ1-5; v_gene: TRBV23-1; CDR3nt: TGCGCCAGCAGTTCCCGGGACAGGGGCTTTTGGCATTTT; CDR3aa: CASSSRDRGFWHF